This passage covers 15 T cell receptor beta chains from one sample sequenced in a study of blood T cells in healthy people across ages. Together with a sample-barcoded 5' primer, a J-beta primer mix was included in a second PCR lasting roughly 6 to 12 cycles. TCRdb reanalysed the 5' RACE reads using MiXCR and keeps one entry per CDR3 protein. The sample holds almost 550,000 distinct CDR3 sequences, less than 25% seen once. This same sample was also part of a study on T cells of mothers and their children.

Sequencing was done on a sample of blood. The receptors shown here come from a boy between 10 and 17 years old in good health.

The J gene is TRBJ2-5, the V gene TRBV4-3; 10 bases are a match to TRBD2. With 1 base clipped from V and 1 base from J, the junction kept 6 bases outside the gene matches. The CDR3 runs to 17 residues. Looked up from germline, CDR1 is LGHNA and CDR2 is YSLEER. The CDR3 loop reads CASSQGLLAGSQETQYF. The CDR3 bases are TGCGCCAGCAGCCAAGGGTTACTAGCGGGGAGCCAAGAGACCCAGTACTTC.

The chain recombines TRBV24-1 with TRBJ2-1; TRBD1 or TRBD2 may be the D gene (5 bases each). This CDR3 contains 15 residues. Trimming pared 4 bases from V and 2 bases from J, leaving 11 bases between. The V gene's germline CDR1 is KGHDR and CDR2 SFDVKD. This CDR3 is CATSEDMGAYNEQFF. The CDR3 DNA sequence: TGTGCCACCAGTGAGGACATGGGAGCCTACAATGAGCAGTTCTTC.

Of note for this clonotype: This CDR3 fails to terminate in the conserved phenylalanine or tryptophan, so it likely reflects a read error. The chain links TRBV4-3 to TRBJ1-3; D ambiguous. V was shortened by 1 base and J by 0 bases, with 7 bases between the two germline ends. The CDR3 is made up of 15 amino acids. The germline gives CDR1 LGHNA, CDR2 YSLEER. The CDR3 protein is CASSQVASSGNTIYS. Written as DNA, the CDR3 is TGCGCCAGCAGCCAAGTTGCCAGCTCTGGAAACACCATATATTCT.

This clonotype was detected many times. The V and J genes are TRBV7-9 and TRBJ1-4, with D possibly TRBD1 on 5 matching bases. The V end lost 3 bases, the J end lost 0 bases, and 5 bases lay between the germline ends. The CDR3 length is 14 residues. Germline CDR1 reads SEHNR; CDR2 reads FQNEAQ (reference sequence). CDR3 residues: CASSLDTTNEKLFF. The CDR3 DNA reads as TGTGCCAGCAGCTTGGACACAACTAATGAAAAACTGTTTTTT.

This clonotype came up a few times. The CDR3 nucleotides read TGTGCCAGCAGCTTTCAGGGTGCCCAGACCCAGTACTTC. It translates to CASSFQGAQTQYF. The gene calls are TRBV7-9 and TRBJ2-5; TRBD1 is a possible D gene (5 bases). CDR3 length equals 13 residues. Germline values: CDR1 SEHNR, CDR2 FQNEAQ (reference sequence). Trimming took 3 bases from V and 6 from J, leaving 11 bases between them.

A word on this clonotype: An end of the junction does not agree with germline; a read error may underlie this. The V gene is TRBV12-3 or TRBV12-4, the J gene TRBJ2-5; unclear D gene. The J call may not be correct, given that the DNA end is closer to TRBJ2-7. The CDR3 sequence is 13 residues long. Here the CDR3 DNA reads TGTGCCTGCAGTTTCGCCGCCTCCTACGAGCAGTACTTC. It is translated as CACSFAASYEQYF.

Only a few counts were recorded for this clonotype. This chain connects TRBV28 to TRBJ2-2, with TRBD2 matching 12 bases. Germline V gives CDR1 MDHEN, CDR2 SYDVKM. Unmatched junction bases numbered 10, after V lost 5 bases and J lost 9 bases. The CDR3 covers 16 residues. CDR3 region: CASSLAGGPLLRELFF. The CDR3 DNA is TGTGCCAGCAGTCTAGCGGGAGGGCCCTTACTCAGGGAGCTGTTTTTT.

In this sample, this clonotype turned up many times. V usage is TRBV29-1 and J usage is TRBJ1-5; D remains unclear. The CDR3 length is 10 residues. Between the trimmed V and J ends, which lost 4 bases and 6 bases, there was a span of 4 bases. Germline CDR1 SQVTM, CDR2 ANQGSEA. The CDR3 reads CSVGGQPQHF. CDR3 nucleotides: TGCAGCGTTGGCGGTCAGCCCCAGCATTTT.

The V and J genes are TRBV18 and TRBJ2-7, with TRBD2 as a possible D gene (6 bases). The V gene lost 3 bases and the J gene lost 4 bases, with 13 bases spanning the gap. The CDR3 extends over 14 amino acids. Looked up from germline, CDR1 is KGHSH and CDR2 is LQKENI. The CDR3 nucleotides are TGTGCCAGCTCACCGCCCGGGAGAGGATACGAGCAGTACTTC. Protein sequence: CASSPPGRGYEQYF.

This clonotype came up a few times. The DNA of the CDR3 is TGTGCCAGTAGTATTTCTCGGACAGTACTCGGGATCTACACCTTC. Translated: CASSISRTVLGIYTF. The J gene is TRBJ1-2, the V gene TRBV19; perhaps TRBD1 as D (6 bases). CDR3 length: 15 amino acids. Germline CDR1 reads LNHDA; CDR2 reads SQIVND (reference sequence). The V end lost 3 bases, the J end lost 10 bases, and 21 bases lay between the germline ends.

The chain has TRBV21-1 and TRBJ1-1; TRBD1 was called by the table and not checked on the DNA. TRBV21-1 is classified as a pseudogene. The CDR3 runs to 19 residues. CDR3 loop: CASSKAQQGPRDPNTEAFF. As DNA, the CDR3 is TGTGCCAGCAGCAAAGCGCAACAGGGGCCCAGGGACCCGAACACTGAAGCTTTCTTT.

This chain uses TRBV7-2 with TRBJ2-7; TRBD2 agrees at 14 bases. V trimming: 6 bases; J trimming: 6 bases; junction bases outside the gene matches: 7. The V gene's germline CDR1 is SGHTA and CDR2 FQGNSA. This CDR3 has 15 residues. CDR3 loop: CASSRLAGGPVEQYF. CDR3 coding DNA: TGTGCCAGCAGTCGACTAGCGGGAGGGCCGGTCGAGCAGTACTTC.

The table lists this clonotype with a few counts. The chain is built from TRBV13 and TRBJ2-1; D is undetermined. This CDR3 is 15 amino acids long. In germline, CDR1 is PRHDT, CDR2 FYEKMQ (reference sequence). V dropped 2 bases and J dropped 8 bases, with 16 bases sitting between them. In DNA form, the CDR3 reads TGTGCCAGCAGCTTATCAGAATTACAATGGGATGAGCAGTTCTTC. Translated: CASSLSELQWDEQFF.

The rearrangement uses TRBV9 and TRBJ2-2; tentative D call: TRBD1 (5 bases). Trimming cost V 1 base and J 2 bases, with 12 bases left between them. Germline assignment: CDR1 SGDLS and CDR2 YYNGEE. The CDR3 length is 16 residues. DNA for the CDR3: TGTGCCAGCAGCGTACAGGGATCCCTCAACACCGGGGAGCTGTTTTTT. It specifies CASSVQGSLNTGELFF. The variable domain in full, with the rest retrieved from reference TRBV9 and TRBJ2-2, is DSGVTQTPKHLITATGQRVTLRCSPRSGDLSVYWYQQSLDQGLQFLIQYYNGEERAKGNILERFSAQQFPDLHSELNLSSLELGDSALYFCASSVQGSLNTGELFFGEGSRLTVL.

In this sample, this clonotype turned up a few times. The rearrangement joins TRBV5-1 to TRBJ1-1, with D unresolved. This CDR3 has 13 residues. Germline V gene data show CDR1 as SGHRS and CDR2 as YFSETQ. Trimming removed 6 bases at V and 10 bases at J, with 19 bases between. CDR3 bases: TGCGCCAGCACCCCGGATCTCGGTCTTGGAGCTTTCTTT. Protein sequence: CASTPDLGLGAFF.